The 27 T cell receptor beta chains reported below all come from one sample, sequenced in a study of Graves' ophthalmopathy and Graves' hyperthyroidism. RNA transcripts served as template for amplifying TCR beta CDR3 sequences. RT-PCR with HTBI primers came first, then second-round multiplex PCR. TCRdb re-derived calls from the multiplex PCR reads in MiXCR, one entry per CDR3 protein. The repertoire holds about 400,000 distinct CDR3 sequences, with approximately 20% as singletons. Sequenced input: peripheral blood. These receptor sequences come from a woman between 18 and 30 years old with Graves' ophthalmopathy.

The chain combines TRBV6-1 with TRBJ2-7, with 9 bases fitting TRBD2. The ends lost 6 bases at V and 1 base at J; junction bases unmatched: 4. CDR1 MNHNS and CDR2 SASEGT come from the germline V gene. This CDR3 has 14 residues. This chain's CDR3 is CASRPLAGSYEQYF. CDR3 nucleotide sequence: TGTGCCAGCAGACCTCTAGCGGGATCCTACGAGCAGTACTTC.

This clonotype has ten or more counts. This chain links TRBV6-2 or TRBV6-3 with TRBJ2-7; 7 positions agree with TRBD2. The CDR3 contains 14 residues. Per germline, CDR1 MNHEY and CDR2 SVGEGT. Unmatched junction bases numbered 10, after V lost 7 bases and J lost 4 bases. For the CDR3, the DNA is TGTGCCAGCAATCGGTGGGAGGGCAATTACGAGCAGTACTTC. Its protein product is CASNRWEGNYEQYF.

The sample holds many counts of this clonotype. Being one base from a much bigger clone, this may be a read error. This is likely a read error, given that the CDR3 carries no conserved phenylalanine or tryptophan at its end. The chain has TRBV6-5 and TRBJ1-1; no firm D call. V lost 3 bases, J lost 4 bases, and 18 bases lay in between. This CDR3 has 16 residues. Per the germline V gene, CDR1 is MNHEY and CDR2 is SVGAGI. The CDR3 is CASSYQAGGVFTEAFL. CDR3 sequence (DNA): TGTGCCAGCAGTTATCAGGCAGGCGGCGTGTTCACTGAAGCTTTCCTT.

This clonotype has ten or more counts. This sequence joins TRBV12-3 or TRBV12-4 and TRBJ1-1; D is perhaps TRBD1 (5 bases). The CDR3 consists of 16 residues. V lost 1 base and J lost 4, with 16 bases in between. CDR3 DNA sequence: TGTGCCAGCAGTTTAGTGGGACCGGGAGGGAGCACTGAAGCTTTCTTT. It encodes CASSLVGPGGSTEAFF.

The chain is built from TRBV20-1 and TRBJ1-3, with D possibly TRBD1 on 6 matching bases. The CDR3 sequence is 16 residues long. Trimming shortened V by 0 bases and J by 4 bases, and 16 bases separated the two germline ends. CDR1 and CDR2 (germline): DFQATT, SNEGSKA (reference sequence). CDR3 residues: CSAREGGVGAGNTIYF. CDR3 sequence (DNA): TGCAGTGCTAGAGAAGGGGGTGTTGGGGCAGGAAACACCATATATTTT.

The chain links TRBV27 to TRBJ1-1; maybe TRBD1 (5 bases). CDR3 length: 17 residues. V was trimmed by 1 base and J by 1 base, leaving 16 bases between them. CDR1 MNHEY and CDR2 SMNVEV come from the germline V gene (reference sequence). CDR3 loop: CASSLLSGMGPNTEAFF. For the CDR3, the DNA is TGTGCCAGCAGTTTATTATCAGGGATGGGTCCGAACACTGAAGCTTTCTTT.

This clonotype was counted ten times or more. The gene calls are TRBV4-2 and TRBJ2-2; D is possibly TRBD1 (5 bases). Trimming shortened V by 3 bases and J by 2 bases, and 13 bases separated the two germline ends. Germline CDR1 LGHNA, CDR2 YNFKEQ. There are 16 residues in the CDR3. CDR3 region: CASSQLKGVNTGELFF. The DNA of the CDR3 is TGTGCCAGCAGCCAGTTGAAAGGGGTCAACACCGGGGAGCTGTTTTTT.

There are many counts of this clonotype. The chain combines TRBV14 with TRBJ2-5; tentative D call: TRBD1 (5 bases). The CDR3 contains 15 residues. CDR1 and CDR2 from the germline V gene are SGHDN and FVKESK. V shed 1 base and J shed 5 bases, with 14 bases lying between them. The CDR3 here is CASSQGQSRRETQYF. The CDR3 DNA follows: TGTGCCAGCAGCCAAGGACAGAGCAGGCGGGAGACCCAGTACTTC.

In its sample, this clonotype was seen many times. The chain employs TRBV7-3 and TRBJ2-2; 12 nucleotides agree with TRBD2. This CDR3 has 16 residues. Germline trimming cut 5 bases from V and 6 bases from J; bases unmatched to any gene: 7. Germline V gives CDR1 SGHTA, CDR2 FQGTGA. The CDR3, as DNA: TGTGCCAGCAGCCCCGGGACTAGCGGGCGGGCCGGGGAGCTGTTTTTT. Residues: CASSPGTSGRAGELFF.

This chain connects TRBV7-3 to TRBJ2-7; the D gene could be TRBD1 or TRBD2 (6 bases each). V was clipped by 4 bases and J by 6 bases, with 13 bases between them. CDR3 length: 13 residues. Germline V lookup: CDR1 SGHTA, CDR2 FQGTGA. The CDR3 protein is CASSSGGPTEQYF. CDR3 DNA sequence: TGTGCCAGCAGCTCCGGGGGCCCCACCGAGCAGTACTTC.

The rearrangement links TRBV2 to TRBJ1-3; D uncertain. The CDR3 loop spans 15 amino acids. Trimming took 3 bases from V and 6 from J, leaving 15 bases between them. The germline gives CDR1 SNHLY, CDR2 FYNNEI. As DNA, the CDR3 is TGTGCCAGCAGTGACGAGGAGATTTCCTTAAACACCATATATTTT. Protein sequence: CASSDEEISLNTIYF.

This clonotype was seen many times. V gene TRBV28 combines with J gene TRBJ1-1; no reliable D call. The CDR3 runs to 12 residues. Germline V gene lookup returns CDR1 MDHEN and CDR2 SYDVKM. Trimming stripped 5 bases from V and 1 base from J, with 5 bases between. The CDR3 reads CASSRRNTEAFF. The DNA for the CDR3 is TGTGCCAGCAGTCGACGGAACACTGAAGCTTTCTTT.

The table lists this clonotype with many counts. The rearrangement joins TRBV28 to TRBJ1-5, with D unclear. This CDR3 spans 13 amino acids. Germline values: CDR1 MDHEN, CDR2 SYDVKM. V was cut by 2 bases and J by 5 bases, with 7 bases left in between. The CDR3 loop is CASSLTLDQPQHF. CDR3 DNA sequence: TGTGCCAGCAGTTTAACGTTGGATCAGCCCCAGCATTTT.

In this sample, this clonotype turned up many times. The chain joins TRBV4-3 to TRBJ1-1; 10 nucleotides line up with TRBD1. Germline CDR1 reads LGHNA; CDR2 reads YSLEER. J gave up 3 bases and V 1 base, and 5 bases lay outside the gene matches. This CDR3 is 16 amino acids long. This chain's CDR3 is CASSQGTGGIDTEAFF. In nucleotides, the CDR3 is TGCGCCAGCAGCCAAGGGACAGGGGGTATTGACACTGAAGCTTTCTTT.

This clonotype has a count of ten or more. V usage is TRBV7-1 and J usage is TRBJ1-1, with D possibly being TRBD1 (5 bases). TRBV7-1 is given ORF status, its function remaining uncertain. Trimming removed 3 bases at V and 1 base at J, with 33 bases between. The CDR3 is made up of 22 amino acids. CDR3 loop: CASSSPRAIHPFRSDKNTEAFF. The CDR3 DNA is TGTGCCAGCAGCTCCCCCAGGGCCATTCACCCATTTCGGTCCGACAAGAACACTGAAGCTTTCTTT.

The chain has TRBV7-9 and TRBJ2-7; D is unresolved. Germline V gene data show CDR1 as SEHNR and CDR2 as FQNEAQ (reference sequence). Between the trimmed V and J ends, which lost 5 bases and 4 bases, there was a span of 12 bases. The length of the CDR3 is 13 residues. The CDR3 sequence: CASSHGQLYEQYF. CDR3 nucleotides: TGTGCCAGCAGCCACGGGCAGTTATACGAGCAGTACTTC.

This clonotype was seen many times. The chain is built from TRBV20-1 and TRBJ2-7; 7 bases fit TRBD2. Trimming took 8 bases from V and 6 from J; bases not matched to a gene: 10. The CDR3 is 12 residues long. Germline V gene sequence: CDR1 DFQATT, CDR2 SNEGSKA (reference sequence). The CDR3 nucleotides are TGCAGTCTAAGGACTAGTTCGGCCGAGCAGTACTTC. Residues: CSLRTSSAEQYF.

This clonotype was seen a single time. This chain links TRBV11-3 with TRBJ2-5, with D unclear. Between the trimmed V and J ends, which lost 5 bases and 2 bases, there was a span of 15 bases. CDR3 length equals 15 residues. Germline CDR1 is SGHNT and CDR2 is YENEEA. The CDR3 region is CASSHPWAQQETQYF. In DNA, the CDR3 is TGTGCCAGCAGCCACCCCTGGGCGCAGCAAGAGACCCAGTACTTC.

This clonotype was recorded many times. The genes are TRBV28 and TRBJ1-1; D is unresolved. Trimming stripped 7 bases from V and 1 base from J, with 13 bases between. This CDR3 region has 14 residues. Per germline, CDR1 MDHEN and CDR2 SYDVKM. The CDR3 spells CASNGGPGNTEAFF. Written as DNA, the CDR3 is TGTGCCAGCAATGGAGGACCGGGGAACACTGAAGCTTTCTTT.

This clonotype has ten or more counts. This chain uses TRBV28 with TRBJ1-5; D perhaps matches TRBD1 (6 bases). CDR1 is MDHEN and CDR2 is SYDVKM in the germline V gene. This CDR3 has 14 residues. V was pared by 5 bases and J by 7 bases, with 15 bases between. As DNA, the CDR3 is TGTGCCAGCAGTAAGGGGGGGGCAAGGCAGCCCCAGCATTTT. Protein sequence: CASSKGGARQPQHF. Drawing the rest from reference TRBV28 and TRBJ1-5, the complete variable domain is DVKVTQSSRYLVKRTGEKVFLECVQDMDHENMFWYRQDPGLGLRLIYFSYDVKMKEKGDIPEGYSVSREKKERFSLILESASTNQTSMYLCASSKGGARQPQHFGDGTRLSIL.

This clonotype appeared many times. The genes are TRBV27 and TRBJ2-5, with D perhaps assigned TRBD1 or TRBD2 (6 bases each). The V end was cut by 5 bases, the J end by 6 bases, with 13 bases between. Germline CDR1 is MNHEY and CDR2 is SMNVEV (reference sequence). CDR3 length: 13 residues. The CDR3 is CASSPGGTKTQYF. The CDR3 nucleotides are TGTGCCAGCAGTCCCGGGGGCACGAAGACCCAGTACTTC.

In this sample, this clonotype turned up many times. The chain combines TRBV6-1 with TRBJ2-6; 9 bases fit TRBD2. Trimming at V came to 2 bases and at J to 0 bases, leaving 8 bases not matched to a gene. Per the germline V gene, CDR1 is MNHNS and CDR2 is SASEGT. CDR3 size: 19 residues. The DNA of the CDR3 is TGTGCCAGCAGTGAATTGAAGAGACTAGCGGTCTCTGGGGCCAACGTCCTGACTTTC. It translates to CASSELKRLAVSGANVLTF.

There are many counts of this clonotype. This chain links TRBV7-3 with TRBJ1-1; D remains unclear. The length of the CDR3 is 13 residues. The V end was cut by 5 bases, the J end by 5 bases, with 12 bases between. The germline V gene encodes CDR1 SGHTA and CDR2 FQGTGA. The CDR3 here is CASSINLGTEAFF. CDR3 in DNA: TGTGCCAGCAGCATTAATTTGGGGACTGAAGCTTTCTTT.

The chain employs TRBV7-8 and TRBJ2-5; a weak D match, TRBD1 (5 bases). The germline V gene has CDR1 SGHVS and CDR2 FQNEAQ. The V gene lost 1 base and the J gene lost 5 bases, with 11 bases spanning the gap. CDR3 size: 14 residues. The CDR3: CASSLDQGAETQYF. The CDR3 region has the DNA TGTGCCAGCAGCTTAGACCAGGGTGCGGAGACCCAGTACTTC.

This clonotype was counted at least ten times. The chain employs TRBV28 and TRBJ2-5; TRBD1 agrees at 7 bases. Germline CDR1 and CDR2: MDHEN and SYDVKM. Unmatched junction bases numbered 9, after V lost 5 bases and J lost 3 bases. The CDR3 is 15 amino acids. The CDR3 is CASSRDRIPKETQYF. In DNA form, the CDR3 reads TGTGCCAGCAGTAGGGACAGAATACCTAAAGAGACCCAGTACTTC.

This clonotype occurred many times. The V gene is TRBV6-5, the J gene TRBJ1-1; TRBD1 might be the D (5 bases). The CDR3 runs 14 residues. V lost 2 bases to trimming and J lost 10 bases, with 17 bases between them. The germline CDR1 and CDR2 sequences are MNHEY and SVGAGI. CDR3 region: CASSYPGAADVAFF. The CDR3 DNA sequence: TGTGCCAGCAGTTACCCTGGGGCGGCCGATGTAGCTTTCTTT.

This clonotype occurred many times. The chain uses TRBV10-2 and TRBJ2-2; TRBD2 is a possible D gene (5 bases). The germline CDR1 and CDR2 sequences are WSHSY and SAAADI. With 4 bases removed from V and 2 bases from J, the gap between germline ends came to 14 bases. CDR3 length equals 16 residues. The CDR3 sequence: CASSATREGNTGELFF. CDR3 coding DNA: TGCGCCAGCAGTGCCACCCGGGAAGGAAACACCGGGGAGCTGTTTTTT.